This T cell receptor beta chain was found in a study of cytomegalovirus exposure and HLA in healthy donors. Points from the study as a whole: Most likely, a cluster of highly shared sequence variants arose as a sequencing artifact. As a later analysis revealed, the rate of TCR association differed by HLA locus, with DRB1 most and HLA-C fewest.

A word on this clone: Its antigen remains unidentified.

Donors in the study were healthy people who gave bone marrow. The length of the CDR3 is 15 residues. V lost 5 bases, J lost 5 bases, and 9 bases stayed unmatched. The germline gives CDR1 SGHAT, CDR2 FQDESV (reference sequence). This PCR relied on a set of 60 Vbeta primers and 13 Jbeta primers. The protocol was immunoSEQ multiplex PCR, while the TCRdb copy is restricted to in-frame clones and leaves out a portion. This table holds about 170,000 clones, 62% found once. V is TRBV11-1 and J is TRBJ2-1, with TRBD2 matching 7 bases. This receptor was taken from a man between 40 and 49 years old in good health and CMV-seronegative. Sequenced sample: PBMCs. Written as DNA, the CDR3 is TGTGCCAGCAGCCCCCGGACTAGTAATAACAATGAGCAGTTCTTC. Protein product: CASSPRTSNNNEQFF.